The 9 T cell receptor beta chains listed next were all sequenced from one sample in a study of CD8 T cells in Susac syndrome. Reverse transcription of 0.5 to 1 ug RNA was performed with random hexamers. TCRdb analysed the immunoSEQ multiplex PCR reads with MiXCR anew, one entry per CDR3 protein. In the table there are hundreds of thousands of distinct CDR3 sequences, approximately 89% of which are singletons. Material: CD8+ T cells from PBMCs. These receptors came from a human donor with multiple sclerosis.

This chain joins TRBV28 and TRBJ2-4, with D perhaps matching TRBD1 (5 bases). Deletions cut 3 bases from V and 2 bases from J, with 17 bases between. The CDR3 has 17 amino acids. Germline V gene sequence: CDR1 MDHEN, CDR2 SYDVKM. The CDR3 nucleotides are TGTGCCAGCAGTTTTATTACCCCCTGGACACCCAAAAACATTCAGTACTTC. This sequence encodes CASSFITPWTPKNIQYF. Full variable domain (outside the CDR3, taken from reference TRBV28 and TRBJ2-4): DVKVTQSSRYLVKRTGEKVFLECVQDMDHENMFWYRQDPGLGLRLIYFSYDVKMKEKGDIPEGYSVSREKKERFSLILESASTNQTSMYLCASSFITPWTPKNIQYFGAGTRLSVL.

This chain connects TRBV19 to TRBJ1-1; D remains unclear. This CDR3 spans 14 amino acids. The ends were cut back, 6 bases at V and 4 bases at J, with 15 bases in the middle. Germline V lookup: CDR1 LNHDA, CDR2 SQIVND (reference sequence). This CDR3 is CASSPWEVPTEAFF. In DNA form, the CDR3 reads TGTGCCAGTAGCCCTTGGGAGGTCCCCACTGAAGCTTTCTTT.

V and J are TRBV2 and TRBJ1-1; 9 nucleotides match TRBD1. CDR1 is SNHLY and CDR2 is FYNNEI in the germline V gene. V was clipped by 9 bases and J by 13 bases; unmatched bases: 18. This CDR3 has 14 amino acids. The CDR3 sequence: CARTTDRGVLSVFF. CDR3 nucleotides: TGTGCCAGGACGACGGACAGGGGTGTATTATCGGTTTTCTTT.

The chain's CDR3 is CASSPAGGTDTQYF. As DNA, the CDR3 is TGTGCCAGCAGCCCCGCGGGGGGCACAGATACGCAGTATTTT. The chain has TRBV4-2 and TRBJ2-3, with 7 nucleotides matching TRBD2. This CDR3 spans 14 amino acids. V lost 4 bases to trimming and J lost 1 base; unmatched junction nucleotides: 2. CDR1 and CDR2 from the germline V gene are LGHNA and YNFKEQ.

The V call is TRBV18, the J call TRBJ2-5; tentatively, D is TRBD1 (6 bases). The CDR3 extends over 15 amino acids. Per germline, CDR1 KGHSH and CDR2 LQKENI. Trimming cost V 0 bases and J 2 bases, with 10 bases left between them. The CDR3 region is CASSPPTGRQETQYF. The CDR3 DNA reads TGTGCCAGCTCACCACCGACAGGACGACAAGAGACCCAGTACTTC.

This chain links TRBV28 with TRBJ1-2, with 7 positions matching TRBD1. CDR3 size: 16 residues. Per germline, CDR1 MDHEN and CDR2 SYDVKM. V lost 7 bases to trimming and J lost 2 bases; unmatched junction nucleotides: 13. The CDR3 nucleotides read TGTGCCAGCAACTCACCGATGGAGGGACAGAACTATGGCTACACCTTC. Protein product: CASNSPMEGQNYGYTF.

This clonotype was seen more than once but under ten times. The chain joins TRBV9 to TRBJ1-2; D is possibly TRBD1 (6 bases). Per germline, CDR1 SGDLS and CDR2 YYNGEE. Trimming removed 2 bases from V and 8 bases from J, with 16 bases in between. This CDR3 region has 14 residues. The CDR3 DNA follows: TGTGCCAGCAGCGTCCGGGACACGGGAGCCGGCTACACCTTC. This gives the protein CASSVRDTGAGYTF.

The chain recombines TRBV5-4 with TRBJ2-1; 9 nucleotides line up with TRBD1. The germline V gene encodes CDR1 SGHNT and CDR2 YYREEE (reference sequence). Trimming cost V 3 bases and J 5 bases; bases outside gene matches: 6. The CDR3 consists of 15 residues. For the CDR3, the DNA is TGTGCCAGCAGCTGGGGGGGGACAGGGAACAATGAGCAGTTCTTC. Its translation: CASSWGGTGNNEQFF.

CDR3 in DNA: TGCGCCAGCAGACTACTACAGGGGGCGCTCACCGGGGAGCTGTTTTTT. Its translation is CASRLLQGALTGELFF. The chain uses TRBV5-1 and TRBJ2-2; 9 bases match TRBD1. Germline CDR1 reads SGHRS; CDR2 reads YFSETQ. The CDR3 sequence is 16 residues long. V dropped 5 bases and J dropped 4; count of bases not matched to a gene: 9. Using reference TRBV5-1 and TRBJ2-2 for the parts outside the CDR3, the full variable domain is KAGVTQTPRYLIKTRGQQVTLSCSPISGHRSVSWYQQTPGQGLQFLFEYFSETQRNKGNFPGRFSGRQFSNSRSEMNVSTLELGDSALYLCASRLLQGALTGELFFGEGSRLTVL.